The rows below give T cell receptor beta chains drawn from one sample of a study of blood T cells in healthy people across ages. TCRdb re-called the 5' RACE reads through MiXCR, storing one row per CDR3 protein. The profile covers approximately 850,000 distinct CDR3 sequences, with about three fifths appearing a single time and 22% taken by the ten largest. The sequenced sample consisted of blood. These receptors came from a man aged 25 to 40 in good health. The CDR3 runs from the conserved cysteine through the conserved F or W. D genes are given only for firm matches. Size is stated for part of the rows, as once, few or many counts, or as a class when the clone is expanded.

TRBJ2-7,TRBD2,TRBV7-2,NA,15,TGTGCCAGCAGCGGGGGAGGGCAGGGAAGCTACGAGCAGTACTTC,CASSGGGQGSYEQYF
TRBJ2-7,NA,TRBV15,once,15,TGTGCCACCAGCAGAGTGGGCTACCGCTCCTACGAGCAGTACTTC,CATSRVGYRSYEQYF
TRBJ1-4,NA,TRBV20-1,NA,12,TGCAGTGCTAGAGATGATAGGGAAAAACTGTTTTTT,CSARDDREKLFF
TRBJ2-5,NA,TRBV10-3,NA,14,TGTGCCATCAGTTCGCGGGAAGGATACAATGAGCAGTACTTC,CAISSREGYNEQYF
TRBJ2-3,TRBD2,TRBV7-9,NA,16,TGTGCCAGCAGCTTAAGTTTAGCGGGAGCTTTTGATACGCAGTATTTT,CASSLSLAGAFDTQYF
TRBJ2-1,TRBD1,TRBV7-9,NA,16,TGTGCCAGCAGCGGACCTCCCGGGACAGGGGATATTGAGCAGTTCTTC,CASSGPPGTGDIEQFF
TRBJ2-1,NA,TRBV7-9,NA,11,TGTGCCAGCAGCGGCCCCGCTGAGCAGTTCTTC,CASSGPAEQFF
TRBJ2-5,TRBD2,TRBV7-2,once,14,TGTGCCAGCAGCACCTGGGGGGGGCAAGAGACCCAGTACTTC,CASSTWGGQETQYF
TRBJ1-2,NA,TRBV27,NA,17,TGTGCCAGCAGTTTAAGTGGTTGGGACCCAGGACGTGGGGGCTACACCTTC,CASSLSGWDPGRGGYTF
TRBJ1-2,NA,TRBV4-2,NA,15,TGTGCCAGCAGCCAAGATATCACCTACCTCTATGGCTACACCTTC,CASSQDITYLYGYTF
TRBJ1-6,NA,TRBV29-1,NA,15,TGCAGCGTCGCCTGGGGGGAGATAAATAATTCACCCCTCCACTTT,CSVAWGEINNSPLHF
TRBJ2-6,TRBD2,TRBV30,few,11,TGTGCCCTGACTAGCTTCGACGTCCTGACTTTC,CALTSFDVLTF
TRBJ2-3,NA,TRBV7-2,NA,13,TGTGCCAGCAGCTTAAGTACCCCAGATACGCAGTATTTT,CASSLSTPDTQYF
TRBJ2-7,TRBD1,TRBV20-1,NA,14,TGCAGTGCTCATCCGGGACAGGGATCCGACGAGCAGTACTTC,CSAHPGQGSDEQYF
TRBJ2-5,NA,TRBV6-5,NA,17,TGTGCCAGCAGTTACGGGCCCAGGGGGGGATCACAAGAGACCCAGTACTTC,CASSYGPRGGSQETQYF
TRBJ1-5,NA,TRBV19,NA,15,TGTGCCAGTAGTCTGGATTGGGTTCTCAATCAGCCCCAGCATTTT,CASSLDWVLNQPQHF
TRBJ2-2,TRBD2,TRBV7-2,NA,15,TGTGCCAGCAGGGACCCTAGCGGGGGGACCCGGGAGCTGTTTTTT,CASRDPSGGTRELFF
TRBJ2-7,NA,TRBV7-2,few,13,TGTGCCAGCAGCCCCTGGACAGAAGGCGAGCAGTACTTC,CASSPWTEGEQYF
TRBJ2-5,NA,TRBV20-1,NA,14,TGCAGTGCTAGAGATACCTCAGGGTATGAGACCCAGTACTTC,CSARDTSGYETQYF
TRBJ2-1,TRBD2,TRBV4-3,NA,19,TGCGCCAGCAGCCAAGAGGCATGGCGGGGGAGTTTGTTTGGCAATGAGCAGTTCTTC,CASSQEAWRGSLFGNEQFF
TRBJ2-4,NA,TRBV12-3/TRBV12-4,NA,15,TGTGCCAGCAGTCCCCGGACACGAGCCAAAAACATTCAGTACTTC,CASSPRTRAKNIQYF
TRBJ2-5,NA,TRBV7-2,few,13,TGTGCCAGCAGCGTAGTGGCCCAAGAGACCCAGTACTTC,CASSVVAQETQYF
TRBJ2-5,TRBD1,TRBV7-9,once,16,TGTGCCAGCAGCTTGGGGGACAGGGGTCACAAGACGACCCAGTACTTC,CASSLGDRGHKTTQYF
TRBJ2-2,NA,TRBV5-1,few,14,TGCGCCAGCAGCTTGGGACAGTACACCGGGGAGCTGTTTTTT,CASSLGQYTGELFF
TRBJ2-4,NA,TRBV7-2,NA,17,TGTGCCAGCAGCTTAGCGGGGGGGGCGCTAGCCAAAAACATTCAGTACTTC,CASSLAGGALAKNIQYF
TRBJ2-1,NA,TRBV4-2,NA,16,TGTGCCAGCAGCCAAGATAAACTAGAAGGTTTCGATGAGCAGTTCTTC,CASSQDKLEGFDEQFF
TRBJ2-7,TRBD2,TRBV20-1,NA,14,TGCAGTGCTAGCGGGCTAGCGGGAGCTAATGAGCAGTACTTC,CSASGLAGANEQYF
TRBJ2-3,NA,TRBV20-1,NA,11,TGCAGTGCTAGAGGGGACGATACGCAGTATTTT,CSARGDDTQYF
TRBJ1-1,NA,TRBV7-8,once,12,TGTGCCAGTAAAAAAGTAAACACTGAAGCTTTCTTT,CASKKVNTEAFF
TRBJ2-7,NA,TRBV28,few,17,TGTGCCAGCAGTTTGGTGCTGGATTGGGGACGGCAATACGAGCAGTACTTC,CASSLVLDWGRQYEQYF
TRBJ2-5,TRBD2,TRBV7-2,NA,15,TGTGCCAGCAGCATACTAGCGGGAGTTGGGGAGACCCAGTACTTC,CASSILAGVGETQYF
TRBJ2-1,TRBD2,TRBV7-2,few,15,TGTGCCAGCAGCTTAGGCTATCTAGCGGGAGTTGAGCAGTTCTTC,CASSLGYLAGVEQFF
TRBJ2-5,TRBD2,TRBV27,NA,15,TGTGCCAGCAGTTGGGGAAGCGGGAGGGAAGAGACCCAGTACTTC,CASSWGSGREETQYF
TRBJ1-2,NA,TRBV7-2,NA,13,TGTGCCAGCAGCCCTCAGGGTACTCCGGGCTACACCTTC,CASSPQGTPGYTF
TRBJ2-5,TRBD2,TRBV11-2,NA,15,TGTGCCAGCAGCTCAGGGACTAGCGGGGCGGAGACCCAGTACTTC,CASSSGTSGAETQYF
TRBJ2-7,NA,TRBV9,NA,17,TGTGCCAGCAGCGCAAGCGTATACAGGGTGTCGGTTGGCGAGCAGTACTTC,CASSASVYRVSVGEQYF
TRBJ2-7,TRBD2,TRBV7-8,NA,16,TGTGCCAGCAGCTTAGTAATGGCGGGGGGGCCCCACGAGCAGTACTTC,CASSLVMAGGPHEQYF
TRBJ1-5,NA,TRBV20-1,NA,13,TGCAGTGCTACAGCAACGGGCAATCAGCCCCAGCATTTT,CSATATGNQPQHF
TRBJ2-1,NA,TRBV29-1,NA,14,TGCAGCGTTGAGGTGAGGGGGGGCCTCGATGAGCAGTTCTTC,CSVEVRGGLDEQFF
TRBJ1-1,NA,TRBV10-3,NA,15,TGTGCCATCAGTGAGACACAGAGGATGAACACTGAAGCTTTCTTT,CAISETQRMNTEAFF
TRBJ1-5,NA,TRBV7-2,NA,14,TGTGCCAGCAGCTTAAGCAGTGTAAATCAGCCCCAGCATTTT,CASSLSSVNQPQHF
TRBJ1-5,NA,TRBV10-3,NA,13,TGTGCCATCAGTAGGGACACAAGAAATCGCCAGCATTTT,CAISRDTRNRQHF
TRBJ2-5,TRBD1,TRBV6-5,NA,14,TGTGCCAGCAGTTTCGACAGGGGCCTGGGGACCCAGTACTTC,CASSFDRGLGTQYF
TRBJ2-5,TRBD2,TRBV4-2,once,16,TGTGCCAGCAGCCAAGAATGGACTAGCGTCCAAGAGACCCAGTACTTC,CASSQEWTSVQETQYF
TRBJ2-1,TRBD2,TRBV7-9,NA,15,TGTGCCAGCAGCTCAAGCGGGAGGGGTAACAATGAGCAGTTCTTC,CASSSSGRGNNEQFF
TRBJ1-6,NA,TRBV7-9,NA,14,TGTGCCAGCAGCTTCCGGACAGATAATTCACCCCTCCACTTT,CASSFRTDNSPLHF
TRBJ1-2,NA,TRBV29-1,NA,13,TGCAGCGTTGAGAGGGCGAGTAACTATGGCTACACCTTC,CSVERASNYGYTF
TRBJ2-1,TRBD2,TRBV7-2,NA,16,TGTGCCAGCAGCCAATATCTAGCGGGAGGGCCCGGTGAGCAGTTCTTC,CASSQYLAGGPGEQFF
TRBJ2-7,TRBD1,TRBV12-3/TRBV12-4,NA,14,TGTGCCAGCAGTTTGGGACAGGGTTTACACGAGCAGTACTTC,CASSLGQGLHEQYF
TRBJ2-1,NA,TRBV20-1,NA,16,TGCAGTGCTAGAGATAACGAGCGGCGCTCCTACAATGAGCAGTTCTTC,CSARDNERRSYNEQFF
TRBJ2-5,TRBD2,TRBV20-1,NA,13,TGCAGTGCGGCTAGCGGGTTACAAGAGACCCAGTACTTC,CSAASGLQETQYF
TRBJ1-6,TRBD1,TRBV7-2,few,15,TGTGCCAGCAGCTTAGTCGGACAGGGGGAATCACCCCTCCACTTT,CASSLVGQGESPLHF
TRBJ1-5,NA,TRBV4-3,NA,15,TGCGCCAGCAGCCAATCTACGGACAGTAATCAGCCCCAGCATTTT,CASSQSTDSNQPQHF
TRBJ2-1,NA,TRBV21-1,NA,15,TGTGCCAGCAGCAAACTTAGCGGGAAGTTTTATGAGCAGTTCTTC,CASSKLSGKFYEQFF
TRBJ2-5,TRBD2,TRBV4-2,few,14,TGTGCCAGCACTACGACTAGCGGGGCGAAGACCCAGTACTTC,CASTTTSGAKTQYF